This T cell receptor delta chain emerged from a study of gamma-delta chains in newborns, infants, children. Germline CDR1 reads GEAIGNYY; CDR2 reads EKD. V gave up 3 bases and J gave up 2 bases, with 16 bases separating them. This CDR3 has 18 amino acids. TCRdb redid the clone calls on the reads with CATT. The repertoire holds approximately 4,200 delta-chain clones, with roughly 2.1% as singletons. Of note for this clone: TCRdb's listed protein matches a much larger clone and diverges from this DNA's translation at residue 6, likely through a read error; the protein shown comes from the DNA.

The TCR sequence derives from a child who was a newborn, infant or young child, either healthy, febrile or measles-vaccinated (not recorded which). The chain carries TRDV2 and TRDJ3, with D possibly TRDD3 on 5 matching bases. Sequences were obtained from blood. CDR3 DNA: TGTGCCTGTGACTTACCGGGGGCTACCGCCTGGGACACCCGACAGATGTTTTTC. Protein product: CACDLPGATAWDTRQMFF.